The 32 T cell receptor beta chains reported below all come from one sample, sequenced in a study of regulatory T cells in long-lasting Graves disease. Time point meaning: newly diagnosed GD, antithyroid drugs for less than 3 months. PBMC RNA served as the TCR library source. To make TCR beta libraries, researchers used iRepertoire HTBI primers and Arm-PCR of CDR3 regions. One entry per CDR3 protein results from TCRdb running MiXCR on the multiplex PCR reads. Of around 400,000 distinct CDR3 sequences in the sample, about a sixth were seen once. The input for sequencing was peripheral blood mononuclear cells (PBMCs), taken at new diagnosis, from a patient treated with antithyroid drugs. Receptors originate from a female donor with Graves disease.

This clonotype was observed a handful of times. The V gene is TRBV19, the J gene TRBJ1-5, with TRBD1 as a possible D gene (5 bases). The germline V gene encodes CDR1 LNHDA and CDR2 SQIVND (reference sequence). This CDR3 is 15 amino acids long. With 4 bases removed from V and 0 bases from J, the gap between germline ends came to 10 bases. The CDR3 nucleotides read TGTGCCAGTAGTACCCTCCAGGGTAGCAATCAGCCCCAGCATTTT. It translates to CASSTLQGSNQPQHF.

In this sample, this clonotype turned up many times. V is TRBV2 and J is TRBJ2-5; D perhaps matches TRBD2 (5 bases). V was cut by 5 bases and J by 5 bases, with 15 bases left in between. The CDR3 has 14 residues. CDR1 is SNHLY and CDR2 is FYNNEI in the germline V gene. CDR3 sequence (DNA): TGTGCCAGCAGTTCTGGGCCCCGAGGGGAGACCCAGTACTTC. Its protein is CASSSGPRGETQYF.

This clonotype has at least ten counts. The chain combines TRBV7-2 with TRBJ2-1; D remains unclear. Germline V gene lookup returns CDR1 SGHTA and CDR2 FQGNSA. The CDR3 totals 15 residues. V was trimmed by 5 bases and J by 1 base, leaving 12 bases between them. CDR3 protein: CASSLPDGSYNEQFF. As DNA, the CDR3 is TGTGCCAGCAGCCTACCGGACGGATCCTACAATGAGCAGTTCTTC.

The rearrangement uses TRBV4-1 and TRBJ1-6, with a tentative D call TRBD1 (5 bases). V was trimmed by 1 base and J by 10 bases, leaving 14 bases between them. Germline lookup yields CDR1 MGHRA and CDR2 YSYEKL. CDR3 size: 15 residues. CDR3 residues: CASSQVGYRRSPLHF. CDR3 nucleotides: TGCGCCAGCAGCCAAGTCGGATACAGGCGGTCACCCCTCCACTTT.

This clonotype was seen ten or more times. CDR3 loop: CASSGDIGGLTDTQYF. CDR3 DNA sequence: TGTGCCAGCAGCGGGGATATCGGGGGGCTCACAGATACGCAGTATTTT. The chain has TRBV7-9 and TRBJ2-3, with a weak D call TRBD2 (7 bases). Per germline, CDR1 SEHNR and CDR2 FQNEAQ (reference sequence). With 5 bases removed from V and 2 bases from J, the gap between germline ends came to 17 bases. The CDR3 runs to 16 residues.

The chain has TRBV10-1 and TRBJ1-3; D unresolved. Trimming took off 7 bases at V and 4 bases at J, with 11 bases between the two ends. CDR1 is WNHNN, CDR2 SYGVQD, per germline (reference sequence). The CDR3 spans 13 residues. The CDR3 reads CASTPGRGNTIYF. For the CDR3, the DNA is TGCGCCAGCACGCCGGGCCGAGGAAACACCATATATTTT.

Concerning this clonotype: One end of the junction varies from germline; a read error may be responsible. V usage is TRBV7-2 and J usage is TRBJ2-1; 11 bases line up with TRBD2. This CDR3 is built from 19 residues. Per the germline V gene, CDR1 is SGHTA and CDR2 is FQGNSA. The CDR3: CASSLLSLAGGPVYNEQLF. The CDR3 DNA follows: TGTGCCAGCAGCTTATTATCCCTAGCGGGAGGCCCAGTTTACAATGAGCAGCTCTTC.

The table lists this clonotype with a few counts. The rearrangement links TRBV6-2 or TRBV6-3 to TRBJ2-5, with unresolved D. The CDR3 totals 14 residues. The V gene lost 5 bases and the J gene lost 5 bases, with 15 bases spanning the gap. The germline gives CDR1 MNHEY, CDR2 SVGEGT. CDR3 nucleotide sequence: TGTGCCAGCAGTGTCGGGCAGCTAGGGGAGACCCAGTACTTC. Translation: CASSVGQLGETQYF.

This clonotype was detected many times. V is TRBV20-1 and J is TRBJ2-1; 8 nucleotides align to TRBD2. Trimming at V came to 3 bases and at J to 2 bases, leaving 12 bases not matched to a gene. Germline V gene data show CDR1 as DFQATT and CDR2 as SNEGSKA (reference sequence). The CDR3 length is 17 residues. Here the CDR3 DNA reads TGCAGTGCTAGGGCCCGGGGGGGGGCCGCGACCTACAATGAGCAGTTCTTC. Protein sequence: CSARARGGAATYNEQFF.

This clonotype was seen many times. The gene calls are TRBV6-5 and TRBJ1-5, with D hard to call. Trimming cost V 1 base and J 4 bases, with 14 bases left between them. Germline assignment: CDR1 MNHEY and CDR2 SVGAGI. The CDR3 has 16 residues. The CDR3 loop is CASSYWGRGENQPQHF. Written as DNA, the CDR3 is TGTGCCAGCAGTTACTGGGGTCGCGGGGAGAATCAGCCCCAGCATTTT.

With respect to this clonotype: This sequence may be a read error, since a much larger clone differs from it by one base. The CDR3 reads CASSPLTPGSTTDTQYF. CDR3 sequence (DNA): TGCGCCAGCAGCCCGTTGACCCCAGGGAGCACCACAGATACGCAGTATTTT. The V and J genes are TRBV5-1 and TRBJ2-3; D may match TRBD1 or TRBD2 (5 bases each). The CDR3 spans 17 residues. Germline CDR1 and CDR2: SGHRS and YFSETQ. The V end lost 4 bases, the J end lost 2 bases, and 20 bases lay between the germline ends. The full variable domain, in which reference TRBV5-1 and TRBJ2-3 provide the parts outside the CDR3, is KAGVTQTPRYLIKTRGQQVTLSCSPISGHRSVSWYQQTPGQGLQFLFEYFSETQRNKGNFPGRFSGRQFSNSRSEMNVSTLELGDSALYLCASSPLTPGSTTDTQYFGPGTRLTVL.

The table lists this clonotype with a few counts. A much larger clone differs from this one at a single base, so this may be a read error. The chain combines TRBV11-2 with TRBJ2-3; 7 bases agree with TRBD1. The DNA end is more similar to TRBJ1-5, so the J call may be wrong. Germline CDR1 is SGHAT and CDR2 is FQNNGV. The CDR3 is 15 amino acids. Here the CDR3 reads CASSLNGRGTDTQHF. The CDR3 nucleotides read TGTGCCAGCAGCTTGAACGGGAGGGGGACAGATACGCAGCATTTT.

Many counts were recorded for this clonotype. The rearrangement joins TRBV7-9 to TRBJ2-3; no clear D. This CDR3 has 13 amino acids. The germline gives CDR1 SEHNR, CDR2 FQNEAQ (reference sequence). Trimming cost V 8 bases and J 6 bases, with 15 bases left between them. Here the CDR3 DNA reads TGTGCCAGCGGTGTAAGTGCGCTGGATACGCAGTATTTT. Its translation: CASGVSALDTQYF.

This clonotype was detected ten times or more. CDR3 region: CASSDQMIEAFF. The CDR3 DNA reads TGTGCCAGCAGTGACCAGATGATTGAAGCTTTCTTT. This chain joins TRBV5-4 and TRBJ1-1; no clear D gene. Germline lookup yields CDR1 SGHNT and CDR2 YYREEE (reference sequence). The CDR3 sequence is 12 residues long. Deletions cut 5 bases from V and 7 bases from J, with 12 bases between.

This clonotype was seen ten or more times. The rearrangement links TRBV6-2 or TRBV6-3 to TRBJ2-7; 11 bases line up with TRBD1. Germline assignment: CDR1 MNHEY and CDR2 SVGEGT. Trimming at V came to 0 bases and at J to 7 bases, leaving 8 bases not matched to a gene. This CDR3 comprises 16 residues. This CDR3 reads CASSYSSGTGGGEQYF. The CDR3 nucleotides are TGTGCCAGCAGTTACTCTTCCGGGACAGGGGGAGGAGAGCAGTACTTC.

This clonotype showed up just a few times. The V and J genes are TRBV6-1 and TRBJ2-2; TRBD1 matches at 8 bases. From germline, CDR1 is MNHNS and CDR2 SASEGT. The CDR3 runs 16 residues. V lost 9 bases, J lost 0 bases, and 9 bases stayed unmatched. CDR3 coding DNA: TGTGCCAGAAACTCCCGGGACAGGTCGAACACCGGGGAGCTGTTTTTT. The encoded protein is CARNSRDRSNTGELFF.

The chain joins TRBV20-1 to TRBJ1-1; weak D call: TRBD1 (5 bases). The CDR3 is 13 residues long. V gave up 7 bases and J gave up 6 bases, with 18 bases separating them. Germline V CDR1 and CDR2: DFQATT, SNEGSKA (reference sequence). The CDR3 here is CSVRYGGAAEAFF. The CDR3 bases are TGCAGTGTCAGGTACGGTGGGGCTGCTGAAGCTTTCTTT.

This clonotype was seen a few times. V is TRBV28 and J is TRBJ1-5; 9 positions match TRBD1. The CDR3 contains 16 residues. V was clipped by 6 bases and J by 3 bases; unmatched bases: 9. Germline V CDR1 and CDR2: MDHEN, SYDVKM. CDR3: CASRPPGQGFNQPQHF. As DNA, the CDR3 is TGTGCCAGCAGGCCTCCGGGACAGGGATTCAATCAGCCCCAGCATTTT.

This clonotype was counted at least ten times. The chain joins TRBV11-2 to TRBJ1-2; D unclear. V dropped 0 bases and J dropped 5 bases, with 10 bases sitting between them. Per germline, CDR1 SGHAT and CDR2 FQNNGV. This CDR3 has 14 residues. The CDR3 spells CASSLEDGIYGYTF. As DNA, the CDR3 is TGTGCCAGCAGCTTAGAAGACGGAATTTATGGCTACACCTTC.

This clonotype was seen many times. This chain uses TRBV6-5 with TRBJ2-3, with D unresolved. The V gene lost 2 bases and the J gene lost 2 bases, with 11 bases spanning the gap. Germline V gene lookup returns CDR1 MNHEY and CDR2 SVGAGI. The CDR3 consists of 15 residues. The CDR3 DNA sequence: TGTGCCAGCAGTTACGGGTGGCTTTCCACAGATACGCAGTATTTT. Its protein is CASSYGWLSTDTQYF.

Ten or more counts support this clonotype. The chain carries TRBV27 and TRBJ2-1; 11 bases are shared with TRBD2. The germline V gene has CDR1 MNHEY and CDR2 SMNVEV (reference sequence). This CDR3 region has 18 residues. The V gene end was trimmed by 3 bases and the J gene end by 5 bases; junction bases not matched to a gene: 12. Here the CDR3 DNA reads TGTGCCAGCAGTTTGACTACCCTTACTAGCGGGAGCGACAATGAGCAGTTCTTC. Translating it yields CASSLTTLTSGSDNEQFF.

J is TRBJ2-1 and V is TRBV9; TRBD2 matches 15 bases. With 0 bases clipped from V and 8 bases from J, the junction kept 6 bases outside the gene matches. The CDR3 extends over 17 amino acids. Germline lookup yields CDR1 SGDLS and CDR2 YYNGEE. The chain's CDR3 is CASSVGTSGGARDEQFF. In DNA, the CDR3 is TGTGCCAGCAGCGTAGGGACTAGCGGGGGGGCTAGGGATGAGCAGTTCTTC.

This clonotype was counted ten times or more. This rearrangement joins TRBV30 to TRBJ2-7; the D is unclear. The CDR3 loop spans 12 amino acids. V lost 8 bases and J 3 bases, leaving 14 bases between the germline ends. From germline, CDR1 is GTSNPN and CDR2 SVGIG (reference sequence). This CDR3 is CAAAVSGYEQYF. The CDR3, as DNA: TGTGCCGCCGCGGTTTCGGGCTACGAGCAGTACTTC.

Ten or more counts support this clonotype. CDR3 protein: CASSLDHRDNEQFF. The CDR3 DNA reads as TGTGCCAGCAGCTTAGATCATCGGGACAATGAGCAGTTCTTC. This rearrangement joins TRBV11-3 to TRBJ2-1, with D unclear. This CDR3 contains 14 residues. Trimming shortened V by 0 bases and J by 5 bases, and 8 bases separated the two germline ends. Germline-derived CDR1 and CDR2 are SGHNT and YENEEA.

A few counts support this clonotype. The J gene is TRBJ1-2, the V gene TRBV13, with a possible D match to TRBD1 (6 bases). V shed 7 bases and J shed 6 bases, with 12 bases lying between them. The CDR3 consists of 12 residues. Germline values: CDR1 PRHDT, CDR2 FYEKMQ (reference sequence). The CDR3 bases are TGTGCCAGCAACTCCGAGGGGGATGGCTACACCTTC. Amino acids: CASNSEGDGYTF.

This clonotype was recorded a few times. The gene calls are TRBV3-1 and TRBJ2-7; 7 nucleotides align to TRBD2. With 8 bases clipped from V and 7 bases from J, the junction kept 14 bases outside the gene matches. The CDR3 covers 14 residues. CDR1 LGHDT and CDR2 YNNKEL come from the germline V gene (reference sequence). The CDR3 region is CASAPGGARGEQYF. CDR3 nucleotide sequence: TGTGCCAGCGCCCCGGGGGGAGCCAGAGGGGAGCAGTACTTC.

At least ten counts were recorded for this clonotype. The rearrangement uses TRBV10-1 and TRBJ2-3; D remains unclear. V lost 3 bases, J lost 2 bases, and 9 bases lay in between. This CDR3 comprises 14 residues. CDR1 and CDR2 (germline): WNHNN, SYGVQD (reference sequence). CDR3 DNA: TGCGCCAGCAGTGATTCGAGAGTCACAGATACGCAGTATTTT. Its translation: CASSDSRVTDTQYF.

This clonotype was detected only a few times. The rearrangement joins TRBV5-5 to TRBJ2-2; maybe TRBD1 (6 bases). The CDR3 contains 17 residues. V lost 0 bases and J lost 4, with 16 bases in between. Germline V gene data show CDR1 as SGHKS and CDR2 as YYEKEE (reference sequence). The CDR3 protein is CASSLGGHRAGTGELFF. For the CDR3, the DNA is TGTGCCAGCAGCTTGGGGGGTCACAGGGCGGGCACCGGGGAGCTGTTTTTT. The whole variable domain, filled in from reference TRBV5-5 and TRBJ2-2, reads DAGVTQSPTHLIKTRGQQVTLRCSPISGHKSVSWYQQVLGQGPQFIFQYYEKEERGRGNFPDRFSARQFPNYSSELNVNALLLGDSALYLCASSLGGHRAGTGELFFGEGSRLTVL.

This clonotype was counted ten times or more. This chain connects TRBV7-3 to TRBJ2-1, with D possibly matching TRBD1 (6 bases). The CDR3 spans 18 residues. V gave up 5 bases and J gave up 4 bases, with 24 bases separating them. The germline gives CDR1 SGHTA, CDR2 FQGTGA. CDR3 region: CASSPGEKSGQRYNEQFF. Written as DNA, the CDR3 is TGTGCCAGCAGCCCCGGGGAGAAAAGCGGACAGAGGTACAATGAGCAGTTCTTC.

This clonotype was seen many times. The V and J genes are TRBV3-1 and TRBJ2-3; TRBD1 might be the D (6 bases). The CDR3 is 15 residues long. V lost 3 bases and J 2 bases, leaving 12 bases between the germline ends. Germline V gene data show CDR1 as LGHDT and CDR2 as YNNKEL (reference sequence). DNA of the CDR3: TGTGCCAGCAGCCAGATGACAGGCCCCACAGATACGCAGTATTTT. As protein: CASSQMTGPTDTQYF.

This clonotype was counted a few times. The chain has TRBV20-1 and TRBJ2-2, with 13 nucleotides matching TRBD2. The CDR3 loop spans 19 amino acids. V lost 1 base to trimming and J lost 7 bases; unmatched junction nucleotides: 15. CDR1 is DFQATT and CDR2 is SNEGSKA in the germline V gene (reference sequence). Written as DNA, the CDR3 is TGCAGTGCTAGAGCCCCCTGGGCCGGGACTAGCGGGAAAGGCGGGGAGCTGTTTTTT. This translates into CSARAPWAGTSGKGGELFF.

This clonotype was seen only a few times. CDR3 nucleotides: TGTGCCAGCAGCGACAGGGGCAATTCACCCCTCCACTTT. Translation: CASSDRGNSPLHF. This chain joins TRBV7-2 and TRBJ1-6; 8 nucleotides align to TRBD1. V dropped 5 bases and J dropped 7; count of bases not matched to a gene: 1. The CDR3 is made up of 13 amino acids. Germline V gene lookup returns CDR1 SGHTA and CDR2 FQGNSA.